The 13 T cell receptor beta chains reported below all come from one sample, sequenced in a study of response to subunit inactivated influenza vaccine. TCRdb passed the RT-PCR reads through MiXCR, listing each CDR3 protein once. The data hold 560,000 or so distinct CDR3 sequences, with 7.6% observed a single time. The sequenced sample was PBMCs from blood, obtained around 2 years after vaccination. The receptors come from a man between 50 and 69 years old who received an inactivated influenza vaccine.

This clonotype has a count of ten or more. This sequence joins TRBV5-1 and TRBJ2-3; 11 positions match TRBD1. V shed 3 bases, J shed 3 bases, and the junction held 3 bases outside the gene matches. CDR1 is SGHRS and CDR2 is YFSETQ in the germline V gene. The CDR3 consists of 15 residues. The CDR3 here is CASSSGTGGTDTQYF. CDR3 nucleotide sequence: TGCGCCAGCAGCTCCGGGACAGGGGGAACAGATACGCAGTATTTT.

The rearrangement links TRBV28 to TRBJ1-2; D unresolved. Germline V gives CDR1 MDHEN, CDR2 SYDVKM. Trimming left V 2 bases short and J 4 bases short, with 11 bases between. The CDR3 contains 14 residues. The CDR3 loop is CASSLESQIYGYTF. The CDR3 nucleotides read TGTGCCAGCAGTTTAGAGTCACAGATCTATGGCTACACCTTC.

The chain is built from TRBV12-3 or TRBV12-4 and TRBJ2-2; the match to TRBD1 covers 7 bases. The CDR3 totals 19 residues. V dropped 5 bases and J dropped 1; count of bases not matched to a gene: 16. CDR3 in amino acids: CASSVVTLVGDRNTGELFF. The CDR3 DNA is TGTGCCAGCAGTGTCGTTACGTTAGTGGGGGACAGGAACACCGGGGAGCTGTTTTTT.

V gene TRBV14 combines with J gene TRBJ2-5; no clear D. This CDR3 comprises 13 residues. The germline V gene encodes CDR1 SGHDN and CDR2 FVKESK. The V end was cut by 0 bases, the J end by 11 bases, with 13 bases between. The CDR3 nucleotides read TGTGCCAGCAGCCAAGATGGCCAGACGCTACAGTACTTC. As protein: CASSQDGQTLQYF.

Comments on this clonotype: Mismatch with germline at one junction end may stem from a read error. The chain has TRBV5-1 and TRBJ2-1, with D perhaps matching TRBD1 (6 bases). CDR1 SGHRS and CDR2 YFSETQ come from the germline V gene. The CDR3 sequence is 14 residues long. The CDR3 nucleotides read TGCGCCACCAGCCCACGGGACACCAACAATGAGCAGTTCTTC. Translating it yields CATSPRDTNNEQFF.

CDR3 DNA: TGTGCCATCAGTGCCAACAGGGAAACTGAAGCTTTCTTT. Protein product: CAISANRETEAFF. V is TRBV10-3 and J is TRBJ1-1; D might be TRBD1 (6 bases). Trimming took 4 bases from V and 5 from J, leaving 11 bases between them. This CDR3 has 13 amino acids. Germline lookup yields CDR1 ENHRY and CDR2 SYGVKD.

This clonotype was observed a handful of times. The chain has TRBV4-3 and TRBJ1-4; D perhaps matches TRBD1 (6 bases). This CDR3 spans 15 amino acids. V dropped 4 bases and J dropped 7 bases, with 16 bases sitting between them. CDR1 is LGHNA, CDR2 YSLEER, per germline. CDR3 sequence reads: CASSPQAGEAEKLFF. The CDR3 DNA reads as TGCGCCAGCAGCCCGCAAGCAGGGGAGGCTGAAAAACTGTTTTTT.

This clonotype was recorded a few times. The CDR3 here is CASSLNGQGNTEAFF. CDR3 bases: TGTGCCAGCAGTCTAAATGGACAGGGTAACACTGAAGCTTTCTTT. This rearrangement joins TRBV27 to TRBJ1-1, with 8 bases matching TRBD1. This CDR3 spans 15 amino acids. V gave up 5 bases and J gave up 2 bases; unmatched junction bases: 7. The V gene's germline CDR1 is MNHEY and CDR2 SMNVEV (reference sequence).

This clonotype was seen ten or more times. The rearrangement uses TRBV28 and TRBJ2-5, with D uncertain. The germline gives CDR1 MDHEN, CDR2 SYDVKM. The ends were cut back, 4 bases at V and 5 bases at J, with 17 bases in the middle. The CDR3 is made up of 15 amino acids. CDR3 amino acids: CASSYPDGASETQYF. The CDR3 DNA reads as TGTGCCAGCAGTTACCCCGACGGCGCATCGGAGACCCAGTACTTC.

A word on this clonotype: This clone may be a read error of a much larger clone one base away. The chain couples TRBV9 to TRBJ2-2; the D is unclear. The CDR3 totals 14 residues. The germline V gene encodes CDR1 SGDLS and CDR2 YYNGEE. V was pared by 3 bases and J by 8 bases, with 14 bases between. The CDR3 here is CASSGKATGGELFF. The CDR3 DNA sequence: TGTGCCAGCAGCGGCAAGGCTACGGGTGGGGAGCTGTTTTTT.

This clonotype showed up just a few times. The chain couples TRBV20-1 to TRBJ2-1, with 8 bases identical to TRBD1. The V segment lost 6 bases and the J segment 2 bases; nucleotides outside the gene matches: 6. CDR1 is DFQATT, CDR2 SNEGSKA, per germline (reference sequence). CDR3 size: 14 residues. The CDR3 loop reads CSARPQGAYNEQFF. CDR3 DNA: TGCAGTGCCCGGCCACAGGGGGCCTACAATGAGCAGTTCTTC.

CDR3 DNA: TGTGCCAGCAGCTTGGACAGACAACCCTACGAGCAGTACTTC. This codes for CASSLDRQPYEQYF. The chain carries TRBV5-5 and TRBJ2-7; D gene ambiguous. Germline values: CDR1 SGHKS, CDR2 YYEKEE (reference sequence). The CDR3 spans 14 residues. Trimming took off 0 bases at V and 2 bases at J, with 9 bases between the two ends.

This clonotype was seen repeatedly, ten times or more. The chain joins TRBV5-1 to TRBJ2-1; 9 nucleotides match TRBD1. The germline CDR1 and CDR2 sequences are SGHRS and YFSETQ. V shed 0 bases and J 8 bases; nucleotides not matched to a gene: 0. CDR3 length equals 13 residues. The CDR3 coding sequence is TGCGCCAGCAGCTTGGGGGACAGGGATGAGCAGTTCTTC. This sequence encodes CASSLGDRDEQFF.